The 15 T cell receptor beta chains reported below all come from one sample, sequenced in a study of lymphopenia after photon versus proton radiotherapy. Clones were sequenced by immunoSEQ multiplex PCR, and TCRdb holds only the in-frame ones, with some missing. Here the sample spans tens of thousands of clones, around four fifths being singletons. The source was peripheral blood, collected from a patient treated with proton-based radiotherapy. The source of these receptors is a woman aged 65 to 85 with pancreatic cancer.

The chain uses TRBV7-2 and TRBJ2-3, with TRBD2 identical over 13 bases. This CDR3 contains 18 residues. Germline trimming cut 6 bases from V and 6 bases from J; bases unmatched to any gene: 15. The germline V gene encodes CDR1 SGHTA and CDR2 FQGNSA. The DNA of the CDR3 is TGTGCCAGCAGTTTGGCGACTAGCGGGAGGAGGATAGCCGATACGCAGTATTTT. It yields the protein CASSLATSGRRIADTQYF. The full variable domain, its missing parts supplied by reference TRBV7-2 and TRBJ2-3, is GAGVSQSPSNKVTEKGKDVELRCDPISGHTALYWYRQSLGQGLEFLIYFQGNSAPDKSGLPSDRFSAERTGGSVSTLTIQRTQQEDSAVYLCASSLATSGRRIADTQYFGPGTRLTVL.

The chain has TRBV19 and TRBJ2-1; a weak D match, TRBD2 (6 bases). Per germline, CDR1 LNHDA and CDR2 SQIVND (reference sequence). V was trimmed by 10 bases and J by 0 bases, leaving 19 bases between them. The CDR3 runs 16 residues. The CDR3 loop is CATAPRDLNSYNEQFF. CDR3 in DNA: TGTGCCACCGCGCCCCGGGACTTAAACTCCTACAATGAGCAGTTCTTC.

J is TRBJ1-3 and V is TRBV6-6; perhaps TRBD1 as D (6 bases). V was pared by 6 bases and J by 5 bases, with 8 bases between. The CDR3 is 12 residues long. Per the germline V gene, CDR1 is MNHNY and CDR2 is SVGAGI (reference sequence). The CDR3 region is CASSGQRNTIYF. For the CDR3, the DNA is TGTGCCAGCAGCGGACAGAGAAACACCATATATTTT.

The chain couples TRBV19 to TRBJ2-1, with 7 bases aligning to TRBD1. This CDR3 comprises 16 residues. Looked up from germline, CDR1 is LNHDA and CDR2 is SQIVND (reference sequence). Trimming at V came to 6 bases and at J to 1 base, leaving 9 bases not matched to a gene. CDR3 in amino acids: CASSLTGALSYNEQFF. The CDR3 DNA sequence: TGTGCCAGTAGCTTAACAGGGGCCCTTTCCTACAATGAGCAGTTCTTC.

V usage is TRBV4-3 and J usage is TRBJ2-1; a possible D gene is TRBD1 (5 bases). Trimming took off 0 bases at V and 4 bases at J, with 10 bases between the two ends. Germline loops: CDR1 LGHNA, CDR2 YSLEER. There are 15 residues in the CDR3. The CDR3 sequence: CASSQDRVGYNEQFF. The DNA for the CDR3 is TGCGCCAGCAGCCAAGACAGGGTAGGGTACAATGAGCAGTTCTTC.

As concerns this clone: One end of the junction does not line up with germline, which may come from a read error. The gene calls are TRBV6-1 and TRBJ2-2; no reliable D call. This CDR3 is built from 13 residues. The germline V gene encodes CDR1 MNHNS and CDR2 SASEGT. CDR3 nucleotide sequence: TGTGCCACCAGTGTCAGTCCATTCGGGGAGCTGTTTTTT. Protein product: CATSVSPFGELFF.

CDR3 region: CASSLRKGTSGTYSYEQYF. In nucleotides, the CDR3 is TGTGCCAGCAGCCTTAGGAAGGGGACTAGCGGGACTTATTCCTACGAGCAGTACTTC. The genes are TRBV7-2 and TRBJ2-7; TRBD2 matches at 13 bases. CDR1 and CDR2 (germline): SGHTA, FQGNSA. This CDR3 has 19 amino acids. The V segment lost 5 bases and the J segment 1 base; nucleotides outside the gene matches: 14.

This chain joins TRBV12-5 and TRBJ2-7; no reliable D call. V was cut by 0 bases and J by 5 bases, with 11 bases left in between. The germline V gene encodes CDR1 LGHNT and CDR2 FRNRAP. The length of the CDR3 is 14 residues. CDR3 nucleotides: TGTGCTAGTGGTTTGGTCCCCCGTCAGGACGAGCAGTACTTC. As protein: CASGLVPRQDEQYF.

This clone was observed a few times. The V and J genes are TRBV18 and TRBJ2-7, with 12 bases aligning to TRBD1. V shed 3 bases, J shed 6 bases, and the junction held 6 bases outside the gene matches. CDR1 is KGHSH and CDR2 is LQKENI in the germline V gene. The CDR3 is 15 residues long. The CDR3 region is CASSPTGTGGSEQYF. In DNA form, the CDR3 reads TGTGCCAGCTCACCGACCGGGACAGGGGGCAGCGAGCAGTACTTC.

This rearrangement joins TRBV29-1 to TRBJ2-7; no clear D. V was trimmed by 4 bases and J by 3 bases, leaving 19 bases between them. CDR1 and CDR2 from the germline V gene are SQVTM and ANQGSEA. There are 15 residues in the CDR3. The CDR3 is CSVVGLLYGDYEQYF. CDR3 bases: TGCAGCGTTGTCGGCCTTCTTTACGGAGACTACGAGCAGTACTTC.

This clone was observed a handful of times. The rearrangement uses TRBV30 and TRBJ1-1; 10 nucleotides agree with TRBD1. CDR3 length equals 18 residues. Germline CDR1 and CDR2: GTSNPN and SVGIG (reference sequence). The V segment lost 4 bases and the J segment 0 bases; nucleotides outside the gene matches: 14. The CDR3 DNA follows: TGTGCCTGGATTCACCCGGGACAGGGGATATCGTTGAACACTGAAGCTTTCTTT. This sequence encodes CAWIHPGQGISLNTEAFF.

This chain uses TRBV7-2 with TRBJ2-5; D call uncertain. Trimming stripped 6 bases from V and 10 bases from J, with 18 bases between. This CDR3 comprises 13 residues. The germline V gene has CDR1 SGHTA and CDR2 FQGNSA. This chain's CDR3 is CASSQDMVGDQYF. As DNA, the CDR3 is TGTGCCAGCAGTCAAGATATGGTCGGAGACCAGTACTTC.

The V gene is TRBV7-2, the J gene TRBJ1-1; D gene uncertain. The CDR3 has 12 amino acids. Germline CDR1 and CDR2: SGHTA and FQGNSA. Deletions cut 2 bases from V and 3 bases from J, with 4 bases between. In DNA form, the CDR3 reads TGTGCCAGCAGCTTATCCGACACTGAAGCTTTCTTT. It specifies CASSLSDTEAFF.

J is TRBJ2-1 and V is TRBV12-5; 9 positions agree with TRBD1. CDR3 length: 13 amino acids. In germline, CDR1 is LGHNT, CDR2 FRNRAP. V shed 1 base and J 15 bases; nucleotides not matched to a gene: 7. CDR3 in DNA: TGTGCTAGTGGTTTGGAACCAGGACAGGGGAGGTTCTTC. Its translation: CASGLEPGQGRFF.

This sequence joins TRBV30 and TRBJ1-2, with D possibly TRBD1 on 6 matching bases. The germline gives CDR1 GTSNPN, CDR2 SVGIG (reference sequence). The CDR3 covers 14 residues. Trimming removed 4 bases from V and 1 base from J, with 13 bases in between. The CDR3 region is CAWKKDRVNYGYTF. Written as DNA, the CDR3 is TGTGCCTGGAAAAAGGACAGAGTTAACTATGGCTACACCTTC.